Below are 18 T cell receptor beta chains sequenced from a single sample in a study of shared clonotypes between healthy human individuals. Here immunoSEQ multiplex PCR was the method, and the copy in TCRdb shows in-frame clones only, minus some. The sample has 1.5 million to 1.9 million clones, roughly 98% seen once. The sequencing input was naive CD4+ T cells sorted from blood. As for subset: CD45RA+ positively selected. Receptor source: a man aged 25 to 40 in good health.

This chain joins TRBV20-1 and TRBJ2-5, with no clear D. CDR1 and CDR2 (germline): DFQATT, SNEGSKA (reference sequence). The CDR3 runs to 11 residues. V was shortened by 6 bases and J by 5 bases, with 10 bases between the two germline ends. CDR3: CSAVPRETQYF. CDR3 coding DNA: TGCAGTGCGGTTCCCCGCGAGACCCAGTACTTC.

The gene calls are TRBV5-6 and TRBJ2-2; D unclear. The CDR3 loop spans 15 amino acids. V was shortened by 0 bases and J by 4 bases, with 10 bases between the two germline ends. CDR1 SGHDT and CDR2 YYEEEE come from the germline V gene. In DNA form, the CDR3 reads TGTGCCAGCAGCTTGGCAGGAATGGGCACCGGGGAGCTGTTTTTT. This translates into CASSLAGMGTGELFF.

The rearrangement joins TRBV9 to TRBJ2-7, with D unresolved. The CDR3 consists of 16 residues. Germline V gene sequence: CDR1 SGDLS, CDR2 YYNGEE. The V end was cut by 4 bases, the J end by 0 bases, with 17 bases between. DNA for the CDR3: TGTGCCAGCAGCCCCATGTTGAGAGGATACTCCTACGAGCAGTACTTC. This sequence encodes CASSPMLRGYSYEQYF.

The chain links TRBV25-1 to TRBJ2-1; 8 bases fit TRBD2. V lost 4 bases and J lost 7; bases outside the gene matches: 6. Germline CDR1 and CDR2: MGHDK and SYGVNS. The CDR3 loop spans 14 amino acids. DNA for the CDR3: TGTGCCAGCAGTGCCGGGACTAGGGGGAATGAGCAGTTCTTC. Its translation: CASSAGTRGNEQFF.

The chain couples TRBV18 to TRBJ2-6, with TRBD1 as a possible D gene (6 bases). Trimming pared 3 bases from V and 2 bases from J, leaving 14 bases between. The CDR3 is made up of 17 amino acids. Germline CDR1 KGHSH, CDR2 LQKENI. The CDR3, as DNA: TGTGCCAGCTCACCGTTGCCAGGGGTAGCTGGGGCCAACGTCCTGACTTTC. It yields the protein CASSPLPGVAGANVLTF.

This rearrangement joins TRBV28 to TRBJ2-7, with D hard to call. The CDR3 length is 13 residues. The V end lost 1 base, the J end lost 6 bases, and 10 bases lay between the germline ends. CDR1 is MDHEN, CDR2 SYDVKM, per germline. The CDR3 nucleotides are TGTGCCAGCAGTTTATTGCCCAGCCCCGAGCAGTACTTC. This encodes CASSLLPSPEQYF.

This chain joins TRBV7-9 and TRBJ2-2; TRBD2 is a possible D gene (6 bases). Trimming cost V 2 bases and J 4 bases, with 14 bases left between them. Looked up from germline, CDR1 is SEHNR and CDR2 is FQNEAQ (reference sequence). The CDR3 sequence is 16 residues long. DNA of the CDR3: TGTGCCAGCAGCTTACTCTCGGGACTCAGCACCGGGGAGCTGTTTTTT. Protein: CASSLLSGLSTGELFF.

The table lists this clone with a count of one. CDR3 sequence (DNA): TGCGCCAGCAGCTTGAAAGGCAGCGGGGTCGGGGAGCTGTTTTTT. Its protein product is CASSLKGSGVGELFF. The genes are TRBV5-1 and TRBJ2-2; 7 bases align to TRBD2. The V gene end was trimmed by 1 base and the J gene end by 7 bases; junction bases not matched to a gene: 7. The CDR3 is made up of 15 amino acids. CDR1 is SGHRS and CDR2 is YFSETQ in the germline V gene.

This chain joins TRBV5-4 and TRBJ2-2; 9 bases align to TRBD2. This CDR3 is 16 amino acids long. The V gene end was trimmed by 0 bases and the J gene end by 4 bases; junction bases not matched to a gene: 4. CDR1 and CDR2 (germline): SGHNT, YYREEE (reference sequence). The CDR3 spells CASSLAGSGSTGELFF. The CDR3 DNA is TGTGCCAGCAGCTTGGCCGGTAGCGGGAGCACCGGGGAGCTGTTTTTT.

J is TRBJ2-7 and V is TRBV7-3; 9 nucleotides match TRBD1. Germline V gene sequence: CDR1 SGHTA, CDR2 FQGTGA. This CDR3 has 15 residues. Trimming cost V 1 base and J 4 bases; bases outside gene matches: 5. CDR3 DNA sequence: TGTGCCAGCAGCTTAAAGGGACAGGGCCAATACGAGCAGTACTTC. Protein: CASSLKGQGQYEQYF.

The chain uses TRBV6-5 and TRBJ2-3; TRBD2 matches at 8 bases. Germline V gene sequence: CDR1 MNHEY, CDR2 SVGAGI. This CDR3 has 15 residues. V lost 6 bases and J lost 4; bases outside the gene matches: 9. CDR3 loop: CASRRTSGRSDTQYF. CDR3 nucleotides: TGTGCCAGCAGGAGAACTAGCGGAAGGTCAGATACGCAGTATTTT.

The chain links TRBV6-6 to TRBJ1-4; TRBD1 aligns across 7 bases. V shed 8 bases, J shed 5 bases, and the junction held 5 bases outside the gene matches. The CDR3 length is 13 residues. Germline assignment: CDR1 MNHNY and CDR2 SVGAGI (reference sequence). CDR3 loop: CASRGGKNEKLFF. The CDR3 DNA reads TGTGCCAGCCGAGGGGGCAAAAATGAAAAACTGTTTTTT.

This clone was counted once. CDR3 nucleotide sequence: TGTGCCAGTAGCCCCATATTACAGGGGGCGCCTGTCTATGGCTACACCTTC. It encodes CASSPILQGAPVYGYTF. This sequence joins TRBV19 and TRBJ1-2; TRBD1 matches at 9 bases. The V gene end was trimmed by 6 bases and the J gene end by 4 bases; junction bases not matched to a gene: 15. The CDR3 length is 17 residues. From germline, CDR1 is LNHDA and CDR2 SQIVND (reference sequence).

The V and J genes are TRBV29-1 and TRBJ1-4; the match to TRBD1 covers 7 bases. V lost 5 bases, J lost 0 bases, and 3 bases stayed unmatched. Germline V gives CDR1 SQVTM, CDR2 ANQGSEA. The CDR3 is 14 residues long. The CDR3 is CSVSDRATNEKLFF. The CDR3 nucleotides are TGCAGCGTTTCAGACAGGGCAACTAATGAAAAACTGTTTTTT.

The chain links TRBV28 to TRBJ2-7; unclear D gene. The CDR3 loop spans 14 amino acids. Trimming cost V 5 bases and J 4 bases, with 15 bases left between them. Germline CDR1 reads MDHEN; CDR2 reads SYDVKM. The CDR3 is CASSGPEMGYEQYF. CDR3 in DNA: TGTGCCAGCAGTGGGCCGGAGATGGGTTACGAGCAGTACTTC. The full variable domain, in which reference TRBV28 and TRBJ2-7 provide the parts outside the CDR3, is DVKVTQSSRYLVKRTGEKVFLECVQDMDHENMFWYRQDPGLGLRLIYFSYDVKMKEKGDIPEGYSVSREKKERFSLILESASTNQTSMYLCASSGPEMGYEQYFGPGTRLTVT.

The gene calls are TRBV10-1 and TRBJ2-1, with 7 bases identical to TRBD1. Unmatched junction bases numbered 12, after V lost 6 bases and J lost 4 bases. The germline V gene encodes CDR1 WNHNN and CDR2 SYGVQD (reference sequence). The CDR3 runs 16 residues. CDR3 protein: CASSVTQGFRYNEQFF. In DNA form, the CDR3 reads TGCGCCAGCAGCGTGACACAGGGGTTCAGGTACAATGAGCAGTTCTTC.

This clone was counted once. The CDR3, as DNA: TGTGCCAGCAGCCAAAATCAGCCCCAGCATTTT. Its protein is CASSQNQPQHF. J is TRBJ1-5 and V is TRBV6-1; D is unclear. Germline loops: CDR1 MNHNS, CDR2 SASEGT. The CDR3 covers 11 residues. V was cut by 6 bases and J by 4 bases, with 4 bases left in between.

V and J are TRBV28 and TRBJ1-2; D unclear. Trimming removed 7 bases at V and 6 bases at J, with 18 bases between. Germline CDR1 and CDR2: MDHEN and SYDVKM. The CDR3 is 14 residues long. This CDR3 reads CASNAETWRHGYTF. CDR3 DNA: TGTGCCAGCAACGCGGAAACTTGGCGCCATGGCTACACCTTC.